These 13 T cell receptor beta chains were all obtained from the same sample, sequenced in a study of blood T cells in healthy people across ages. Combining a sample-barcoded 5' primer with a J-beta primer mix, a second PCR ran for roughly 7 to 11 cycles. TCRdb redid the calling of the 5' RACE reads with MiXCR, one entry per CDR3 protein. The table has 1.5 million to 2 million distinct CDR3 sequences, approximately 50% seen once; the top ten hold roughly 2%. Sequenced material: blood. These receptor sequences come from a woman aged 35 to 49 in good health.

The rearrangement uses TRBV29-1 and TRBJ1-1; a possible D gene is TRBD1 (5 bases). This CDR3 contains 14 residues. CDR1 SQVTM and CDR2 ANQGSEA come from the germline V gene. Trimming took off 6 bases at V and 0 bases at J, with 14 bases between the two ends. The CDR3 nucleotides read TGCAGCGTGGGAGTCCTGGGGCTGAACACTGAAGCTTTCTTT. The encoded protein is CSVGVLGLNTEAFF.

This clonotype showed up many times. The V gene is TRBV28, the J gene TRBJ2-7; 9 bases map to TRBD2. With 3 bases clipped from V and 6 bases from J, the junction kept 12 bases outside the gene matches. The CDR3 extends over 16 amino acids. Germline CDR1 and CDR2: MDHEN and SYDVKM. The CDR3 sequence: CASSLGLAGPPGEQYF. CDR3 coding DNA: TGTGCCAGCAGTTTGGGGCTAGCGGGACCTCCAGGCGAGCAGTACTTC.

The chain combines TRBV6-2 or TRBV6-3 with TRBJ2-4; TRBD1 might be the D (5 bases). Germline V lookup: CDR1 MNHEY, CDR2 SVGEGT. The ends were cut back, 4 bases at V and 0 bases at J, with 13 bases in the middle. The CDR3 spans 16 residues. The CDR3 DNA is TGTGCCAGCAGTTCCCTCGACAGATTAGCCAAAAACATTCAGTACTTC. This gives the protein CASSSLDRLAKNIQYF.

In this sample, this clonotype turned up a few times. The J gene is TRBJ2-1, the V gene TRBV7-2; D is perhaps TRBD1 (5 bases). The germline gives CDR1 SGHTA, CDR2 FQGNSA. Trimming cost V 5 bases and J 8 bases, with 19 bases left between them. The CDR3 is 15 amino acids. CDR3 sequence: CASSPYHSGNDEQFF. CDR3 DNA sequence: TGTGCCAGCAGCCCTTACCATTCAGGGAACGATGAGCAGTTCTTC.

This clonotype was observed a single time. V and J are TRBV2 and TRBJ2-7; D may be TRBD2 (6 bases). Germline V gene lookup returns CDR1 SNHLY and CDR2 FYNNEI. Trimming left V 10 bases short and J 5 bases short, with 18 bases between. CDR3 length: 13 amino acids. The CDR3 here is CATPRRVSNEQYF. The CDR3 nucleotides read TGTGCCACCCCGCGGAGGGTGAGTAACGAGCAGTACTTC.

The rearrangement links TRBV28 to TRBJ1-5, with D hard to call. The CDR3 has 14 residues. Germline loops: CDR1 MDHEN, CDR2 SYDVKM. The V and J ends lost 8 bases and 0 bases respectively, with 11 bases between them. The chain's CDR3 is CASQSGYSNQPQHF. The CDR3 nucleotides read TGTGCCAGCCAGAGCGGGTATAGCAATCAGCCCCAGCATTTT.

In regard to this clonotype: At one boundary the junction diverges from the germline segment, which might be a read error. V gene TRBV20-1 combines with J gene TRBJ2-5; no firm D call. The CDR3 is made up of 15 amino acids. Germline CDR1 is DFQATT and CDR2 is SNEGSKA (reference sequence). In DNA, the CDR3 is TGCAGTGTTAGACCCGAGACTGGCGCCTGGGAGACCCAGTACTTC. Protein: CSVRPETGAWETQYF.

CDR3 in amino acids: CASSLVNTAKGPQHF. For the CDR3, the DNA is TGTGCCAGCAGCTTAGTTAATACAGCTAAAGGACCCCAGCATTTT. The gene calls are TRBV7-8 and TRBJ1-5; D is unresolved. Per germline, CDR1 SGHVS and CDR2 FQNEAQ. V was trimmed by 1 base and J by 10 bases, leaving 17 bases between them. This CDR3 is 15 amino acids long.

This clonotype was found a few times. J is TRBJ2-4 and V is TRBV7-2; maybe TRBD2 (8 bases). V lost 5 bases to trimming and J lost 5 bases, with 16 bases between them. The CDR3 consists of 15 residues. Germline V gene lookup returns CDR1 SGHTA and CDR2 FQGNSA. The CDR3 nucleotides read TGTGCCAGCAGCCCCCCCGGGAGGGGGCAAAACATTCAGTACTTC. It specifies CASSPPGRGQNIQYF.

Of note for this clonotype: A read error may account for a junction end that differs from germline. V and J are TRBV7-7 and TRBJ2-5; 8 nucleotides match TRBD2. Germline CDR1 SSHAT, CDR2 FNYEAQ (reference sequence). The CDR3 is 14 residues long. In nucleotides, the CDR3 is TGTGCTAGCAGTCTTAGCGGGGAAAGGGAGACCCAGTACTTC. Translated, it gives CASSLSGERETQYF. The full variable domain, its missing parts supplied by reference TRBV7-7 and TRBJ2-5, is GAGVSQSPRYKVTKRGQDVTLRCDPISSHATLYWYQQALGQGPEFLTYFNYEAQPDKSGLPSDRFSAERPEGSISTLTIQRTEQRDSAMYRCASSLSGERETQYFGPGTRLLVL.

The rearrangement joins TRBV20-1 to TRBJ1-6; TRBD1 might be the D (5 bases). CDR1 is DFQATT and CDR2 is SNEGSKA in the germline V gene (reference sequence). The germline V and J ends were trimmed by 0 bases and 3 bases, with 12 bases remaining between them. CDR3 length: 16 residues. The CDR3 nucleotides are TGCAGTGCTAGAGAGGAAGCAGGGATCTATAATTCACCCCTCCACTTT. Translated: CSAREEAGIYNSPLHF.

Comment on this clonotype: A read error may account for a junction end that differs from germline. CDR3 residues: CAGGQPQGERFF. The CDR3, as DNA: TGCGCCGGAGGGCAGCCACAAGGTGAGCGGTTCTTC. The chain carries TRBV5-1 and TRBJ2-1, with D possibly being TRBD2 (6 bases). Germline CDR1 and CDR2: SGHRS and YFSETQ. This CDR3 spans 12 amino acids.

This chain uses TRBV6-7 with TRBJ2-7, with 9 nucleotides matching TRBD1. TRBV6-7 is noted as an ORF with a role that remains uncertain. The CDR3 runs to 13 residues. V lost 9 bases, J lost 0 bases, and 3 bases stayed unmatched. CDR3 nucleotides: TGTGCCAGACAGGGGGCTTACTCCTACGAGCAGTACTTC. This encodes CARQGAYSYEQYF.